Given below is one TCR beta chain in context. Its antigen is not identified. Germline CDR1 and CDR2: LNHNV and YYDKDF (reference sequence). V was pared by 5 bases and J by 4 bases, with 5 bases of the junction left unmatched. This CDR3 is built from 15 residues. This specimen comes from a study of T cells and Merkel cell carcinoma outcomes. Study results and limitations: Reportedly, T-cell repertoire with density predicts Merkel cell carcinoma outcomes.

Libraries were prepared by immunoSEQ multiplex PCR; TCRdb keeps only in-frame clonotypes and omits some of them. Here the sample spans approximately 10,000 clones, over 95% being singletons. V and J are TRBV15 and TRBJ2-5; 12 bases are a match to TRBD1. This TCR was sampled from a human donor with Merkel cell carcinoma. The sample taken for sequencing was tumor tissue from Merkel cell carcinoma. The DNA for the CDR3 is TGTGCCACCAGCTGGGGACAGGGGGCGAGAGAGACCCAGTACTTC. Protein: CATSWGQGARETQYF.